These 16 T cell receptor beta chains originate from one sample sequenced in a study of blood T cell repertoires in COVID-19. The method was immunoSEQ multiplex PCR; TCRdb's version includes in-frame clones alone and lacks a portion of them. The repertoire has 300,000 to 400,000 clones, approximately 87% of them found once; the top ten carry roughly 6.3%. Specimen: peripheral blood. The origin of the receptors is a woman in her forties or fifties with COVID-19, enrolled during active disease.

The CDR3 coding sequence is TGTGCCAGCAAAACTACTAGCGGGAGGGGAGGCGGGCAGTACTTC. Protein: CASKTTSGRGGGQYF. This sequence joins TRBV6-6 and TRBJ2-7; 13 bases fit TRBD2. The CDR3 consists of 15 residues. The germline V gene has CDR1 MNHNY and CDR2 SVGAGI (reference sequence). Trimming took 7 bases from V and 9 from J; bases not matched to a gene: 12.

This clone appeared a single time. This sequence joins TRBV18 and TRBJ2-7; D may be TRBD2 (5 bases). The CDR3 has 15 amino acids. With 3 bases removed from V and 1 base from J, the gap between germline ends came to 13 bases. Germline V lookup: CDR1 KGHSH, CDR2 LQKENI. The CDR3 sequence: CASSPEEAPSYEQYF. For the CDR3, the DNA is TGTGCCAGCTCACCCGAGGAGGCACCTTCCTACGAGCAGTACTTC. Complete variable domain (other parts from reference TRBV18 and TRBJ2-7): NAGVMQNPRHLVRRRGQEARLRCSPMKGHSHVYWYRQLPEEGLKFMVYLQKENIIDESGMPKERFSAEFPKEGPSILRIQQVVRGDSAAYFCASSPEEAPSYEQYFGPGTRLTVT.

V gene TRBV19 combines with J gene TRBJ2-1, with 7 positions matching TRBD1. V was clipped by 3 bases and J by 1 base; unmatched bases: 9. This CDR3 comprises 17 residues. Germline V CDR1 and CDR2: LNHDA, SQIVND (reference sequence). CDR3 DNA sequence: TGTGCCAGTAGTATCCCCGGGAAGGGGGCTTCCTACAATGAGCAGTTCTTC. As protein: CASSIPGKGASYNEQFF.

This clone appeared a single time. The rearrangement joins TRBV9 to TRBJ2-3; D is unresolved. The CDR3 is made up of 15 amino acids. Germline assignment: CDR1 SGDLS and CDR2 YYNGEE. Trimming took off 0 bases at V and 6 bases at J, with 14 bases between the two ends. CDR3 in DNA: TGTGCCAGCAGCGTAGAACTGAGGCTACTCGATACGCAGTATTTT. Amino acid sequence: CASSVELRLLDTQYF.

This chain uses TRBV7-9 with TRBJ2-7, with 11 bases that match TRBD2. The CDR3 length is 16 residues. Trimming took 5 bases from V and 4 from J; bases not matched to a gene: 10. Germline V gene sequence: CDR1 SEHNR, CDR2 FQNEAQ (reference sequence). CDR3 amino acids: CASSLVAGGPSYEQYF. Written as DNA, the CDR3 is TGTGCCAGCAGCCTGGTAGCGGGAGGGCCCTCGTACGAGCAGTACTTC.

Only one count was recorded for this clone. The chain employs TRBV6-6 and TRBJ2-1; 8 positions match TRBD2. The CDR3 loop spans 12 amino acids. Germline V CDR1 and CDR2: MNHNY, SVGAGI (reference sequence). The V and J ends lost 6 bases and 8 bases, in that order; junction bases with no gene match: 3. The CDR3 DNA sequence: TGTGCCAGCAGGACGGGAGGGGATGAGCAGTTCTTC. Translated, it gives CASRTGGDEQFF.

J is TRBJ2-3 and V is TRBV19; D uncertain. The germline CDR1 and CDR2 sequences are LNHDA and SQIVND (reference sequence). This CDR3 is built from 11 residues. V was clipped by 6 bases and J by 5 bases, with 6 bases between them. The CDR3 DNA is TGTGCCAGTAGCTTGTTAGATACGCAGTATTTT. It specifies CASSLLDTQYF.

The chain links TRBV5-1 to TRBJ2-1; 7 positions agree with TRBD2. V was pared by 4 bases and J by 5 bases, with 15 bases of the junction left unmatched. CDR3 length equals 17 residues. Germline V gives CDR1 SGHRS, CDR2 YFSETQ. The CDR3 spells CASSPEAGARWDNEQFF. DNA of the CDR3: TGCGCCAGCAGCCCGGAGGCGGGAGCCCGTTGGGACAATGAGCAGTTCTTC.

The chain combines TRBV18 with TRBJ2-3; 9 bases align to TRBD2. V shed 1 base, J shed 3 bases, and the junction held 5 bases outside the gene matches. Germline V lookup: CDR1 KGHSH, CDR2 LQKENI. This CDR3 region has 16 residues. In nucleotides, the CDR3 is TGTGCCAGCTCACCACTCTTAGCGGGAGTAACAGATACGCAGTATTTT. The encoded protein is CASSPLLAGVTDTQYF. Filled out from reference TRBV18 and TRBJ2-3, the complete variable domain reads NAGVMQNPRHLVRRRGQEARLRCSPMKGHSHVYWYRQLPEEGLKFMVYLQKENIIDESGMPKERFSAEFPKEGPSILRIQQVVRGDSAAYFCASSPLLAGVTDTQYFGPGTRLTVL.

The chain joins TRBV19 to TRBJ2-1, with D possibly TRBD2 on 6 matching bases. The CDR3 totals 15 residues. The V end lost 6 bases, the J end lost 0 bases, and 12 bases lay between the germline ends. Germline CDR1 and CDR2: LNHDA and SQIVND (reference sequence). The CDR3 DNA reads as TGTGCCAGTAGCCAGGGACTCAGCTCCTACAATGAGCAGTTCTTC. This codes for CASSQGLSSYNEQFF. The full variable domain, rest sourced from reference TRBV19 and TRBJ2-1, is DGGITQSPKYLFRKEGQNVTLSCEQNLNHDAMYWYRQDPGQGLRLIYYSQIVNDFQKGDIAEGYSVSREKKESFPLTVTSAQKNPTAFYLCASSQGLSSYNEQFFGPGTRLTVL.

The chain is built from TRBV3-1 (or the pseudogene TRBV3-2) and TRBJ1-5; D is perhaps TRBD1 (6 bases). The CDR3 covers 15 residues. Trimming shortened V by 4 bases and J by 4 bases, and 14 bases separated the two germline ends. Germline V gene sequence: CDR1 LGHDT, CDR2 YNNKEL (reference sequence). The CDR3 bases are TGTGCCAGCAGCCCTGGACAGTCTAGTAATCAGCCCCAGCATTTT. Amino acids: CASSPGQSSNQPQHF.

This chain joins TRBV5-1 and TRBJ2-7; 7 bases are shared with TRBD2. This CDR3 spans 13 amino acids. Germline V gives CDR1 SGHRS, CDR2 YFSETQ. V lost 4 bases and J lost 6; bases outside the gene matches: 7. The CDR3 loop reads CASSTGSGGEQYF. CDR3 nucleotide sequence: TGCGCCAGCAGCACGGGTTCGGGGGGCGAGCAGTACTTC.

V usage is TRBV7-2 and J usage is TRBJ1-1, with D unresolved. Looked up from germline, CDR1 is SGHTA and CDR2 is FQGNSA. V shed 3 bases and J shed 0 bases, with 8 bases lying between them. The CDR3 spans 14 residues. In nucleotides, the CDR3 is TGTGCCAGCAGCTTGAGGATTATGAACACTGAAGCTTTCTTT. As protein: CASSLRIMNTEAFF.

The V and J genes are TRBV5-1 and TRBJ2-1; TRBD2 matches 7 bases. V dropped 4 bases and J dropped 8; count of bases not matched to a gene: 12. The CDR3 covers 15 residues. Germline loops: CDR1 SGHRS, CDR2 YFSETQ. The CDR3 loop is CASSVSMGGKDEQFF. The CDR3 nucleotides read TGCGCCAGCAGCGTATCGATGGGGGGGAAGGATGAGCAGTTCTTC.

V usage is TRBV6-4 and J usage is TRBJ2-3, with TRBD2 as a possible D gene (7 bases). The V end lost 2 bases, the J end lost 1 base, and 10 bases lay between the germline ends. There are 15 residues in the CDR3. The germline CDR1 and CDR2 sequences are MRHNA and SNTAGT. The CDR3: CASSDRGRGTDTQYF. CDR3 coding DNA: TGTGCCAGCAGTGACAGGGGGAGGGGCACAGATACGCAGTATTTT.

CDR3 protein: CASSVDPGTRGHEQFF. CDR3 coding DNA: TGTGCCAGCAGCGTAGACCCCGGGACTAGGGGGCATGAGCAGTTCTTC. The rearrangement joins TRBV9 to TRBJ2-1; D might be TRBD2 (8 bases). From germline, CDR1 is SGDLS and CDR2 YYNGEE. The V gene lost 0 bases and the J gene lost 8 bases, with 18 bases spanning the gap. The length of the CDR3 is 16 residues.